This T cell receptor (beta chain) was profiled in a study of T-cell reconstitution after alpha-beta-depleted transplantation in children. The ends lost 4 bases at V and 0 bases at J; junction bases unmatched: 7. The CDR3 extends over 16 amino acids. Germline V lookup: CDR1 LGHNA, CDR2 YNFKEQ. The TCRbeta library was prepared with unique molecular identifiers. MiXCR, run by TCRdb on the PCR reads, gives a single entry per CDR3 protein. The sample records about 400,000 distinct CDR3 sequences, about 14% being singletons. The V gene is TRBV4-2, the J gene TRBJ2-3; 7 bases map to TRBD1. The starting material was PBMCs, obtained from the stem cell graft. This receptor was taken from a human donor who donated a stem cell graft to a child with Fanconi anemia. CDR3 residues: CASSPATGTSTDTQYF. The CDR3 DNA reads as TGTGCCAGCAGCCCAGCGACAGGGACAAGCACAGATACGCAGTATTTT.